The 16 T cell receptor beta chains given below trace back to one sample, sequenced in a study of blood T cell repertoires in COVID-19. Sequenced by immunoSEQ multiplex PCR; TCRdb stores in-frame clones only, minus some. The sample lists 300,000 to 400,000 clones, 70% to 90% occurring once. Material: peripheral blood. All receptors come from a human donor in a cohort sampled during active COVID-19.

This clone showed up just a few times. This sequence joins TRBV27 and TRBJ2-7; 9 bases fit TRBD1. The CDR3 extends over 15 amino acids. Germline assignment: CDR1 MNHEY and CDR2 SMNVEV (reference sequence). The trim removed 4 bases at V and 7 bases at J, leaving 11 bases unmatched. CDR3 protein: CASSSRQGDSWEQYF. For the CDR3, the DNA is TGTGCCAGCAGTTCAAGACAGGGGGATTCGTGGGAGCAGTACTTC.

The rearrangement uses TRBV24-1 and TRBJ1-1; TRBD1 matches 7 bases. The CDR3 spans 14 residues. With V trimmed by 4 bases and J by 1 base, 2 bases remained unmatched. The germline V gene has CDR1 KGHDR and CDR2 SFDVKD. Here the CDR3 DNA reads TGTGCCACCAGTGACGGACAGGAGAACACTGAAGCTTTCTTT. Translating it yields CATSDGQENTEAFF.

V is TRBV11-3 and J is TRBJ1-6; D remains unclear. CDR3 length: 14 amino acids. V shed 0 bases and J shed 7 bases, with 7 bases lying between them. The germline CDR1 and CDR2 sequences are SGHNT and YENEEA. The CDR3 protein is CASSLDGPNSPLHF. The CDR3 bases are TGTGCCAGCAGCTTAGATGGGCCAAATTCACCCCTCCACTTT.

This chain links TRBV6-5 with TRBJ1-5; tentative D call: TRBD1 (6 bases). The V end lost 7 bases, the J end lost 9 bases, and 19 bases lay between the germline ends. This CDR3 region has 14 residues. Germline CDR1 MNHEY, CDR2 SVGAGI. CDR3 in DNA: TGTGCCAGCATCCGGGACACGGCCCGGGGGCCCCAGCATTTT. It encodes CASIRDTARGPQHF.

This clone was seen once. This chain links TRBV5-4 with TRBJ2-1; no clear D. V was pared by 0 bases and J by 8 bases, with 6 bases between. CDR3 length: 12 residues. Germline CDR1 and CDR2: SGHNT and YYREEE (reference sequence). CDR3 amino acids: CASSLVRDEQFF. CDR3 nucleotide sequence: TGTGCCAGCAGCTTGGTGCGAGATGAGCAGTTCTTC.

The V gene is TRBV24-1, the J gene TRBJ1-2; 7 bases fit TRBD1. V lost 6 bases and J lost 8; bases outside the gene matches: 8. The germline V gene has CDR1 KGHDR and CDR2 SFDVKD. The CDR3 sequence is 13 residues long. CDR3 loop: CATSSTGERGYTF. The CDR3 region has the DNA TGTGCCACCAGTTCTACAGGGGAAAGGGGCTACACCTTC.

The CDR3 reads CATSKQDTNYGYTF. The CDR3 bases are TGTGCCACCAGCAAACAGGACACTAACTATGGCTACACCTTC. The chain couples TRBV24-1 to TRBJ1-2, with D maybe TRBD1 (5 bases). This CDR3 has 14 amino acids. CDR1 is KGHDR, CDR2 SFDVKD, per germline. V gave up 7 bases and J gave up 0 bases, with 11 bases separating them.

The J gene is TRBJ2-2, the V gene TRBV11-3, with 7 bases fitting TRBD1. The J segment lost 8 bases and the V segment lost 3 bases, leaving 9 bases of the junction unmatched. Germline V CDR1 and CDR2: SGHNT, YENEEA. The CDR3 spans 15 residues. The CDR3 loop reads CASSLGQRWEGELFF. The CDR3 nucleotides are TGTGCCAGCAGCTTGGGACAGAGGTGGGAAGGGGAGCTGTTTTTT.

The chain recombines TRBV27 with TRBJ1-3; 9 bases map to TRBD1. This CDR3 has 14 residues. CDR1 MNHEY and CDR2 SMNVEV come from the germline V gene (reference sequence). After removal of 8 bases from V and 4 bases from J, the junction contained 6 bases not matched to a gene. The chain's CDR3 is CASRTGAYGNTIYF. CDR3 nucleotides: TGTGCCAGCCGGACAGGGGCGTACGGAAACACCATATATTTT.

V is TRBV30 and J is TRBJ1-6, with a weak D call TRBD1 (6 bases). Germline CDR1 reads GTSNPN; CDR2 reads SVGIG (reference sequence). The CDR3 is made up of 14 amino acids. The V gene lost 4 bases and the J gene lost 0 bases, with 7 bases spanning the gap. The CDR3 reads CAWTGVSYNSPLHF. In DNA form, the CDR3 reads TGTGCCTGGACAGGGGTCTCCTATAATTCACCCCTCCACTTT.

V and J are TRBV6-1 and TRBJ2-2; 7 bases are shared with TRBD1. The CDR3 is 16 residues long. Germline trimming cut 4 bases from V and 3 bases from J; bases unmatched to any gene: 8. Germline V lookup: CDR1 MNHNS, CDR2 SASEGT. Here the CDR3 reads CASSGWKGADTGELFF. The CDR3 bases are TGTGCCAGCAGTGGGTGGAAGGGGGCCGACACCGGGGAGCTGTTTTTT.

This clone was detected only once. The DNA of the CDR3 is TGTGCCATCAGAGAACTTAGCGGGGGGGCCTCCGGGGAGCTGTTTTTT. Residues: CAIRELSGGASGELFF. This rearrangement joins TRBV10-3 to TRBJ2-2; 11 nucleotides align to TRBD2. The germline V gene has CDR1 ENHRY and CDR2 SYGVKD. The CDR3 has 16 residues. V lost 6 bases to trimming and J lost 6 bases; unmatched junction nucleotides: 9.

The J gene is TRBJ1-5, the V gene TRBV19, with D possibly TRBD1 on 5 matching bases. The CDR3 contains 16 residues. Looked up from germline, CDR1 is LNHDA and CDR2 is SQIVND (reference sequence). The V end was cut by 1 base, the J end by 2 bases, with 12 bases between. This chain's CDR3 is CASSIAYRGGNQPQHF. CDR3 bases: TGTGCCAGTAGTATAGCCTATAGGGGCGGCAATCAGCCCCAGCATTTT. Using reference TRBV19 and TRBJ1-5 for the parts outside the CDR3, the full variable domain is DGGITQSPKYLFRKEGQNVTLSCEQNLNHDAMYWYRQDPGQGLRLIYYSQIVNDFQKGDIAEGYSVSREKKESFPLTVTSAQKNPTAFYLCASSIAYRGGNQPQHFGDGTRLSIL.

The gene calls are TRBV28 and TRBJ2-3; 9 bases line up with TRBD2. The germline CDR1 and CDR2 sequences are MDHEN and SYDVKM. The CDR3 has 17 amino acids. Trimming removed 1 base from V and 1 base from J; junction bases left unmatched: 6. The CDR3 DNA follows: TGTGCCAGCAGTTTATTCCCGACTAGCGGAGGCACAGATACGCAGTATTTT. It is translated as CASSLFPTSGGTDTQYF.

The J gene is TRBJ1-3, the V gene TRBV12-3 or TRBV12-4, with D hard to call. V lost 6 bases, J lost 4 bases, and 10 bases lay in between. The CDR3 runs to 13 residues. The DNA of the CDR3 is TGTGCCAGCAGCCATACTTTAGGAAACACCATATATTTT. This encodes CASSHTLGNTIYF.

The chain couples TRBV29-1 to TRBJ1-2; 8 bases fit TRBD1. This CDR3 has 15 amino acids. CDR1 SQVTM and CDR2 ANQGSEA come from the germline V gene. V lost 3 bases and J lost 1; bases outside the gene matches: 7. The CDR3 region is CSVDLWDRSNYGYTF. Here the CDR3 DNA reads TGCAGCGTTGACTTATGGGACAGGAGTAACTATGGCTACACCTTC.